These 18 T cell receptor beta chains share one sample of origin, sequenced in a study of post-analysis software for immune sequencing data. TCR beta cDNA libraries had unique molecular identifiers. MiXCR, applied by TCRdb to the PCR reads, yields one record per CDR3 protein. Among around 200,000 distinct CDR3 sequences listed, around 29% were seen once. Antigens of these TCRs are unknown. Study outcomes and limitations: When patients were compared with controls, about five TRBV segments were more frequent, TRBV5-6, TRBV5-1 and TRBV20-1 among them.

The sequenced sample was blood. The receptors here all came from a girl under 18 with multiple sclerosis.

In DNA, the CDR3 is TGTGCCAGCAGTCCATACAGGTCCTCGGACAAGAACACTGAAGCTTTCTTT. Encoded protein: CASSPYRSSDKNTEAFF. The chain carries TRBV12-3 or TRBV12-4 and TRBJ1-1, with D possibly TRBD1 on 5 matching bases. The CDR3 spans 17 residues. V was cut by 5 bases and J by 1 base, with 20 bases left in between.

On this clonotype: A single base separates this from a much larger clone, so it may be a read error. The J gene is TRBJ2-1, the V gene TRBV5-1, with D possibly being TRBD1 or TRBD2 (5 bases each). Germline CDR1 reads SGHRS; CDR2 reads YFSETQ. This CDR3 has 15 amino acids. CDR3 amino acids: CASSWGPNPINERFF. CDR3 DNA: TGCGCCAGCAGCTGGGGACCAAATCCGATCAATGAGCGGTTCTTC.

In its sample, this clonotype was seen a few times. J is TRBJ1-6 and V is TRBV30, with 10 bases matching TRBD1. The germline V gene encodes CDR1 GTSNPN and CDR2 SVGIG (reference sequence). V dropped 3 bases and J dropped 6; count of bases not matched to a gene: 11. The CDR3 covers 17 residues. The CDR3 nucleotides are TGTGCCTGGAGGACAGGGGGCTTCTTTTTAATTAATTCACCCCTCCACTTT. As protein: CAWRTGGFFLINSPLHF.

The chain is built from TRBV20-1 and TRBJ2-1, with a weak D call TRBD2 (6 bases). V lost 0 bases and J 2 bases, leaving 11 bases between the germline ends. The CDR3 contains 15 residues. The germline gives CDR1 DFQATT, CDR2 SNEGSKA (reference sequence). CDR3 nucleotides: TGCAGTGCTAGAGAGGTAGCGGTTACCTACAATGAGCAGTTCTTC. It encodes CSAREVAVTYNEQFF.

This rearrangement joins TRBV20-1 to TRBJ2-5, with D perhaps TRBD2 (6 bases). CDR1 DFQATT and CDR2 SNEGSKA come from the germline V gene (reference sequence). Trimming took off 2 bases at V and 4 bases at J, with 14 bases between the two ends. This CDR3 region has 14 residues. The CDR3 sequence: CSARTGTPAETQYF. CDR3 sequence (DNA): TGCAGTGCTAGAACCGGGACTCCGGCAGAGACCCAGTACTTC.

Only a few counts were recorded for this clonotype. The chain couples TRBV20-1 to TRBJ1-1; D uncertain. V was pared by 2 bases and J by 4 bases, with 8 bases between. Per the germline V gene, CDR1 is DFQATT and CDR2 is SNEGSKA (reference sequence). The CDR3 has 12 residues. The DNA for the CDR3 is TGCAGTGCTAGACCTGGCGGCACTGAAGCTTTCTTT. Its protein is CSARPGGTEAFF.

With regard to this clonotype: A much larger clone is a single base away; this may be a read error. The V gene is TRBV10-3, the J gene TRBJ2-1; 7 nucleotides line up with TRBD1. This CDR3 region has 13 residues. CDR1 ENHRY and CDR2 SYGVKD come from the germline V gene. CDR3 coding DNA: TGTGCCATCAGGACCGGGACAGACAATGGGCAGTTCTTC. Translating it yields CAIRTGTDNGQFF.

The chain carries TRBV20-1 and TRBJ2-6, with D perhaps TRBD1 or TRBD2 (5 bases each). V shed 3 bases and J shed 1 base, with 13 bases lying between them. Germline assignment: CDR1 DFQATT and CDR2 SNEGSKA (reference sequence). CDR3 length: 16 amino acids. The CDR3 here is CSARPGRLSGANVLTF. In DNA, the CDR3 is TGCAGTGCTAGGCCGGGACGGCTTTCTGGGGCCAACGTCCTGACTTTC.

The table lists this clonotype with a few counts. The chain uses TRBV12-3 or TRBV12-4 and TRBJ1-1, with 7 bases lining up with TRBD1. V dropped 5 bases and J dropped 0; count of bases not matched to a gene: 3. The CDR3 spans 14 residues. This CDR3 is CASSQDRVNTEAFF. The CDR3 DNA sequence: TGTGCCAGCAGTCAAGACAGGGTGAACACTGAAGCTTTCTTT.

The chain joins TRBV5-1 to TRBJ2-2, with D perhaps matching TRBD1 (5 bases). Per the germline V gene, CDR1 is SGHRS and CDR2 is YFSETQ. The CDR3 is made up of 13 amino acids. The germline V and J ends were trimmed by 2 bases and 5 bases, with 7 bases remaining between them. The chain's CDR3 is CASSFAGTGELFF. CDR3 nucleotides: TGCGCCAGCAGCTTTGCAGGGACCGGGGAGCTGTTTTTT.

This clonotype was detected only a few times. This sequence joins TRBV2 and TRBJ1-5, with D unresolved. CDR3 length: 14 residues. The ends were cut back, 2 bases at V and 3 bases at J, with 8 bases in the middle. CDR1 SNHLY and CDR2 FYNNEI come from the germline V gene. CDR3 coding DNA: TGTGCCAGCAGTGAAATAGGGAACAATCAGCCCCAGCATTTT. Translation: CASSEIGNNQPQHF.

This clonotype has at least ten counts. The DNA of the CDR3 is TGTGCCAGCAGCGGTGGTGGGTTGTCGGAGACCCAGTACTTC. Its translation: CASSGGGLSETQYF. The V and J genes are TRBV9 and TRBJ2-5; D remains ambiguous. Germline V gives CDR1 SGDLS, CDR2 YYNGEE. This CDR3 contains 14 residues. Between the trimmed V and J ends, which lost 3 bases and 5 bases, there was a span of 14 bases. The full variable domain, completed using reference TRBV9 and TRBJ2-5, is DSGVTQTPKHLITATGQRVTLRCSPRSGDLSVYWYQQSLDQGLQFLIQYYNGEERAKGNILERFSAQQFPDLHSELNLSSLELGDSALYFCASSGGGLSETQYFGPGTRLLVL.

The chain uses TRBV9 and TRBJ1-1, with TRBD1 identical over 7 bases. The CDR3 spans 14 residues. Germline CDR1 reads SGDLS; CDR2 reads YYNGEE. Losses at the gene ends were 7 bases for V and 7 bases for J; bases not matched to a gene: 13. Here the CDR3 DNA reads TGTGCCAGCGGTCAAGGGGGCCGAGCGTATGAAGCTTTCTTT. Translating gives CASGQGGRAYEAFF.

This clonotype has just one count. A much larger clonotype is one base distant, so this may be a read error. J is TRBJ1-6 and V is TRBV6-1; no firm D call. CDR1 is MNHNS, CDR2 SASEGT, per germline. V lost 8 bases and J lost 4, with 21 bases in between. This CDR3 is 17 amino acids long. DNA for the CDR3: TGTGCCAGCGGGCGAAAGCCGGACGGAATATATAATTCACCCCTCCACTTT. Its translation: CASGRKPDGIYNSPLHF.

There are many counts of this clonotype. The chain couples TRBV20-1 to TRBJ2-7; D unclear. CDR1 is DFQATT, CDR2 SNEGSKA, per germline (reference sequence). With 5 bases removed from V and 4 bases from J, the gap between germline ends came to 9 bases. The CDR3 is 11 residues long. In DNA, the CDR3 is TGCAGTGCTTCCAGGAAATACGAGCAGTACTTC. Translated, it gives CSASRKYEQYF.

Note on this clonotype: A read error is possible here, since a much larger clone lies one base away. The chain joins TRBV10-3 to TRBJ2-1; TRBD2 agrees at 7 bases. Germline V gives CDR1 ENHRY, CDR2 SYGVKD. This CDR3 has 16 residues. The CDR3 DNA sequence: TGTGCCATCAGAGGACCACTAGCGATGAATAGCAATGAGCGGTTCTTC. This translates into CAIRGPLAMNSNERFF.

The genes are TRBV5-1 and TRBJ1-1; possible D gene TRBD1, 5 bases. Germline-derived CDR1 and CDR2 are SGHRS and YFSETQ. V was trimmed by 4 bases and J by 2 bases, leaving 18 bases between them. This CDR3 spans 16 amino acids. CDR3: CASSTRVGGSNTEAFF. The CDR3 DNA follows: TGCGCCAGCAGCACACGGGTTGGGGGAAGCAACACTGAAGCTTTCTTT. The whole variable domain, filled in from reference TRBV5-1 and TRBJ1-1, reads KAGVTQTPRYLIKTRGQQVTLSCSPISGHRSVSWYQQTPGQGLQFLFEYFSETQRNKGNFPGRFSGRQFSNSRSEMNVSTLELGDSALYLCASSTRVGGSNTEAFFGQGTRLTVV.

This clonotype was counted between two and nine times. V gene TRBV7-9 combines with J gene TRBJ1-4; D not resolved. The V and J ends lost 2 bases and 7 bases respectively, with 8 bases between them. This CDR3 has 13 residues. Germline lookup yields CDR1 SEHNR and CDR2 FQNEAQ (reference sequence). DNA of the CDR3: TGTGCCAGCAGCTTAAGTTGGAGTGAAAAACTGTTTTTT. Amino acids: CASSLSWSEKLFF. Looking up the rest from reference TRBV7-9 and TRBJ1-4 gives the full variable domain: DTGVSQNPRHKITKRGQNVTFRCDPISEHNRLYWYRQTLGQGPEFLTYFQNEAQLEKSRLLSDRFSAERPKGSFSTLEIQRTEQGDSAMYLCASSLSWSEKLFFGSGTQLSVL.